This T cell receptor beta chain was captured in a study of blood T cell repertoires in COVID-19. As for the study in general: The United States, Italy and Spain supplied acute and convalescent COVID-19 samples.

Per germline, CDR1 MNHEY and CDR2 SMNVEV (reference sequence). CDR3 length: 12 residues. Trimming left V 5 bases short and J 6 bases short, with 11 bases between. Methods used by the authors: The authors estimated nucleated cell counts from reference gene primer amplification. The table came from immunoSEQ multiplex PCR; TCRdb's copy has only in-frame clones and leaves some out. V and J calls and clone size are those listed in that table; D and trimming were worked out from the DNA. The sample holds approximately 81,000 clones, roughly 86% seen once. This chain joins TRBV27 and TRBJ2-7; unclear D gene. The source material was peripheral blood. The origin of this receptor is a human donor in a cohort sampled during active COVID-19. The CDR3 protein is CASSAFSGEQYF. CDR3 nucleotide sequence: TGTGCCAGCAGTGCCTTCAGTGGCGAGCAGTACTTC.